Listed here is a single TCR beta chain. Its antigen is not yet known. Base qualities were left out, and no much larger clone turns up one base away. The germline V gene (reference sequence) yields DFQATT for CDR1 and SNEGSKA for CDR2. Including the terminal cysteine and phenylalanine, the CDR3 comprises 11 residues. The kept DNA is CDR3 alone, 33 bases in frame from the first base. The V and J ends are trimmed by 6 bases and 5 bases, leaving 10 bases between them. The sample belongs to a study of cutaneous CD30+ T cell lymphoproliferative disorder and hepatitis E (dated by TCRdb to the late 2010s). The method was the immunoSEQ multiplex PCR assay. Held by TCRdb, this immuneACCESS table contains in-frame sequences only and omits some clones. Under half of the omission traces to an unresolved V gene where checked; the cause of the rest is unknown. The table for this sample lists 900 to 1,100 clones; more than 70% of them were counted only once. Jointly, the top ten make up about 80% of the sample.

The chain is assembled from TRBV20-1 and TRBJ2-5; the D gene is unclear. Specimen: skin tissue. This sequence was found in a human donor with a cutaneous T cell lymphoproliferative disorder associated with hepatitis E virus. The CDR3: CSALSSETQYF. The sequence in DNA is TGCAGTGCCTTATCTTCTGAGACCCAGTACTTC.